The 30 T cell receptor beta chains presented below share a single source sample, sequenced in a study of neurological immune-mediated disorders. TCRdb fed the 5' RACE reads into MiXCR, producing one record per CDR3 protein. The sample has approximately 82,000 distinct CDR3 sequences, less than 15% seen once. Specified time point: longitudinal time-point 2. What was sequenced was PBMCs. The receptors originated from a female donor with HTLV-1-associated myelopathy (HAM/TSP).

This clonotype has a count of ten or more. This chain uses TRBV20-1 with TRBJ2-3; D unclear. Germline CDR1 reads DFQATT; CDR2 reads SNEGSKA (reference sequence). V was cut by 0 bases and J by 0 bases, with 13 bases left in between. This CDR3 has 16 residues. CDR3 residues: CSARDLRRSSTDTQYF. CDR3 bases: TGCAGTGCTAGAGATCTGCGTCGCTCTAGCACAGATACGCAGTATTTT.

Ten or more counts support this clonotype. This sequence joins TRBV5-1 and TRBJ1-1; the D is unclear. With 1 base removed from V and 2 bases from J, the gap between germline ends came to 6 bases. Per germline, CDR1 SGHRS and CDR2 YFSETQ. The length of the CDR3 is 13 residues. As DNA, the CDR3 is TGCGCCAGCAGCTTGACAGATAACACTGAAGCTTTCTTT. Protein sequence: CASSLTDNTEAFF.

This clonotype was detected many times. The chain is built from TRBV18 and TRBJ2-7; 7 bases line up with TRBD2. The trim removed 2 bases at V and 3 bases at J, leaving 10 bases unmatched. This CDR3 has 16 amino acids. Germline V gene sequence: CDR1 KGHSH, CDR2 LQKENI. The CDR3: CASSPGRGGAVYEQYF. In nucleotides, the CDR3 is TGTGCCAGCTCACCAGGAAGGGGAGGGGCGGTCTACGAGCAGTACTTC.

The sample holds a few counts of this clonotype. The rearrangement links TRBV10-3 to TRBJ1-1, with 7 bases identical to TRBD1. The V segment lost 7 bases and the J segment 1 base; nucleotides outside the gene matches: 6. The CDR3 contains 14 residues. Germline V gene lookup returns CDR1 ENHRY and CDR2 SYGVKD. DNA of the CDR3: TGTGCCATCAAATGGGACAGTTCGAACACTGAAGCTTTCTTT. This encodes CAIKWDSSNTEAFF.

Details on this clonotype: The junction differs from germline at one of its ends, possibly a read error. The gene calls are TRBV4-3 and TRBJ2-1, with 12 positions matching TRBD2. Per the germline V gene, CDR1 is LGHNA and CDR2 is YSLEER. This CDR3 contains 21 residues. The CDR3: CASSKELSSGRAFSSYNERFF. The CDR3 DNA reads TGCGCCAGCAGCAAAGAATTGTCTAGCGGGAGGGCCTTTAGCTCCTACAATGAGCGGTTCTTC.

This clonotype was observed at least ten times. V usage is TRBV7-2 and J usage is TRBJ2-6; D assignment may be TRBD1 or TRBD2 (5 bases each). The CDR3 length is 15 residues. Germline V gene data show CDR1 as SGHTA and CDR2 as FQGNSA. V lost 5 bases, J lost 0 bases, and 8 bases lay in between. For the CDR3, the DNA is TGTGCCAGCAGCACTGGGGGCTCTGGGGCCAACGTCCTGACTTTC. Translated: CASSTGGSGANVLTF. Full variable domain (outside the CDR3, taken from reference TRBV7-2 and TRBJ2-6): GAGVSQSPSNKVTEKGKDVELRCDPISGHTALYWYRQSLGQGLEFLIYFQGNSAPDKSGLPSDRFSAERTGGSVSTLTIQRTQQEDSAVYLCASSTGGSGANVLTFGAGSRLTVL.

Details on this clonotype: A much more abundant neighbour one base away suggests this may be a read error. The CDR3 nucleotides read TGTGCCACCAGCAGAACCCCAGGGGAGCAGTTCTTC. Translating gives CATSRTPGEQFF. The gene calls are TRBV15 and TRBJ2-1; the D gene is possibly TRBD1 (5 bases). V dropped 2 bases and J dropped 10 bases, with 9 bases sitting between them. Germline lookup yields CDR1 LNHNV and CDR2 YYDKDF (reference sequence). The CDR3 length is 12 residues.

A few counts support this clonotype. This may arise from a read error, as a much more abundant clone is one base away. The J gene is TRBJ2-7, the V gene TRBV5-6, with D tentatively TRBD2 (5 bases). The CDR3 has 13 amino acids. The germline CDR1 and CDR2 sequences are SGHDT and YYEEEE. V shed 2 bases and J shed 5 bases, with 11 bases lying between them. The CDR3 sequence is CASSFGVSHEQYF. CDR3 DNA sequence: TGTGCCAGCAGCTTCGGGGTTTCCCACGAGCAGTACTTC. Filled out from reference TRBV5-6 and TRBJ2-7, the complete variable domain reads DAGVTQSPTHLIKTRGQQVTLRCSPKSGHDTVSWYQQALGQGPQFIFQYYEEEERQRGNFPDRFSGHQFPNYSSELNVNALLLGDSALYLCASSFGVSHEQYFGPGTRLTVT.

Many counts were recorded for this clonotype. The chain carries TRBV5-1 and TRBJ2-1; 16 nucleotides align to TRBD2. Germline V gene data show CDR1 as SGHRS and CDR2 as YFSETQ. This CDR3 is 17 amino acids long. V trimming: 0 bases; J trimming: 12 bases; junction bases outside the gene matches: 9. The DNA for the CDR3 is TGCGCCAGCAGCTTGGGGCCCGGGACTAGCGGGGGGGTGGGGCAGTTCTTC. Its protein product is CASSLGPGTSGGVGQFF.

The table lists this clonotype with a few counts. The V gene is TRBV28, the J gene TRBJ1-3, with D unclear. The CDR3 totals 14 residues. CDR1 is MDHEN and CDR2 is SYDVKM in the germline V gene. The ends were cut back, 5 bases at V and 4 bases at J, with 12 bases in the middle. This CDR3 reads CASSLITMGNTIYF. The CDR3 nucleotides are TGTGCCAGCAGTCTCATCACAATGGGAAACACCATATATTTT.

Many counts were recorded for this clonotype. This chain links TRBV3-1 with TRBJ2-2; TRBD1 matches 9 bases. J was trimmed by 6 bases and V by 0 bases; bases with no gene match: 8. The CDR3 covers 17 residues. The germline V gene has CDR1 LGHDT and CDR2 YNNKEL (reference sequence). The CDR3 DNA sequence: TGTGCCAGCAGCCAAGAAGCGGCGACAGGGGGGTCCGGGGAGCTGTTTTTT. This codes for CASSQEAATGGSGELFF.

This clonotype showed up many times. This chain links TRBV20-1 with TRBJ2-3; 7 bases agree with TRBD2. Germline CDR1 is DFQATT and CDR2 is SNEGSKA (reference sequence). Trimming cost V 3 bases and J 3 bases; bases outside gene matches: 3. The CDR3 sequence is 13 residues long. The CDR3 bases are TGCAGTGCTAGCTGGACTAGAACAGATACGCAGTATTTT. Amino acid sequence: CSASWTRTDTQYF.

There are many counts of this clonotype. This chain connects TRBV20-1 to TRBJ1-1; TRBD1 might be the D (6 bases). This CDR3 contains 15 residues. Deletions cut 1 base from V and 5 bases from J, with 17 bases between. Germline lookup yields CDR1 DFQATT and CDR2 SNEGSKA (reference sequence). The CDR3 spells CSARVFGGPWTEAFF. The CDR3 DNA reads as TGCAGTGCTAGAGTATTCGGGGGCCCGTGGACTGAAGCTTTCTTT.

This clonotype has ten or more counts. The V call is TRBV5-1, the J call TRBJ2-3, with D perhaps TRBD2 (6 bases). V lost 3 bases to trimming and J lost 3 bases, with 11 bases between them. This CDR3 has 14 amino acids. The germline V gene encodes CDR1 SGHRS and CDR2 YFSETQ. CDR3 region: CASSSYRGTDTQYF. The CDR3 bases are TGCGCCAGCAGCTCATACCGGGGGACAGATACGCAGTATTTT.

This clonotype was observed many times. The genes are TRBV20-1 and TRBJ1-2; D gene unclear. The CDR3 loop spans 17 amino acids. V dropped 4 bases and J dropped 3 bases, with 24 bases sitting between them. From germline, CDR1 is DFQATT and CDR2 SNEGSKA (reference sequence). In DNA form, the CDR3 reads TGCAGTGCTAACGACGCGACATTGGCGGGGTTGCACTATGGCTACACCTTC. Translating gives CSANDATLAGLHYGYTF.

There are a few counts of this clonotype. This rearrangement joins TRBV12-3 or TRBV12-4 to TRBJ2-3; 8 bases map to TRBD2. J lost 3 bases, V lost 1 base, and 6 bases had no gene match. The CDR3 is 16 amino acids. In DNA form, the CDR3 reads TGTGCCAGCAGTTTAGACCGGGGGGGCCGGACAGATACGCAGTATTTT. Translation gives CASSLDRGGRTDTQYF.

At least ten counts were recorded for this clonotype. The rearrangement uses TRBV12-3 or TRBV12-4 and TRBJ2-7; 7 nucleotides align to TRBD1. This CDR3 comprises 14 residues. V gave up 5 bases and J gave up 3 bases; unmatched junction bases: 7. The CDR3 is CASSPGTVGYEQYF. The CDR3 nucleotides read TGTGCCAGCAGTCCCGGGACAGTGGGCTACGAGCAGTACTTC.

The chain employs TRBV9 and TRBJ2-1, with D perhaps TRBD2 (6 bases). The V end lost 3 bases, the J end lost 9 bases, and 13 bases lay between the germline ends. Germline V gene sequence: CDR1 SGDLS, CDR2 YYNGEE. The CDR3 loop spans 13 amino acids. CDR3 DNA: TGTGCCAGCAGCGATAGCGGTGCGGGTGAGCAGTTCTTC. Translating gives CASSDSGAGEQFF.

This clonotype was counted a single time. The gene calls are TRBV6-2 or TRBV6-3 and TRBJ2-7; 7 bases match TRBD1. CDR3 length equals 14 residues. V shed 2 bases, J shed 6 bases, and the junction held 7 bases outside the gene matches. In germline, CDR1 is MNHEY, CDR2 SVGEGT. The CDR3 nucleotides are TGTGCCAGCAGTTACCAGAGGGGGCTTAGCGAGCAGTACTTC. It yields the protein CASSYQRGLSEQYF.

In its sample, this clonotype was seen many times. The chain combines TRBV29-1 with TRBJ2-1, with 10 bases lining up with TRBD1. The CDR3 has 15 amino acids. J lost 7 bases, V lost 3 bases, and 9 bases had no gene match. Per germline, CDR1 SQVTM and CDR2 ANQGSEA. Here the CDR3 reads CSVEEDRGRRNEQFF. The CDR3 bases are TGCAGCGTTGAGGAAGACAGGGGGCGCCGAAATGAGCAGTTCTTC.

This clonotype was picked up many times. The chain employs TRBV29-1 and TRBJ2-1; D might be TRBD1 (6 bases). CDR3 length equals 15 residues. Trimming took off 4 bases at V and 3 bases at J, with 16 bases between the two ends. From germline, CDR1 is SQVTM and CDR2 ANQGSEA. The CDR3 loop reads CSVATTGRYYNEQFF. The CDR3 bases are TGCAGCGTTGCCACGACAGGACGATACTACAATGAGCAGTTCTTC.

This clonotype was seen at least ten times. The chain joins TRBV5-1 to TRBJ2-5; D is unresolved. Germline CDR1 SGHRS, CDR2 YFSETQ. V gave up 3 bases and J gave up 1 base, with 7 bases separating them. The CDR3 sequence is 13 residues long. The CDR3 DNA follows: TGCGCCAGCAGCTCAGCCCGCCAAGAGACCCAGTACTTC. It specifies CASSSARQETQYF.

The table lists this clonotype with a few counts. The chain employs TRBV6-5 and TRBJ2-3; 8 bases align to TRBD2. The CDR3 runs 16 residues. The V segment lost 2 bases and the J segment 2 bases; nucleotides outside the gene matches: 6. CDR1 is MNHEY, CDR2 SVGAGI, per germline. The CDR3, as DNA: TGTGCCAGCAGTTACACCAACGGGGGGGTCACAGATACGCAGTATTTT. Translating gives CASSYTNGGVTDTQYF.

This clonotype was detected many times. The chain combines TRBV5-1 with TRBJ2-7, with D maybe TRBD1 (7 bases). CDR3 size: 16 residues. V shed 4 bases and J shed 6 bases, with 23 bases lying between them. From germline, CDR1 is SGHRS and CDR2 YFSETQ. Here the CDR3 DNA reads TGCGCCAGCAGCCCGGGGGACAGCCGAGGGCCTCTCGAGCAGTACTTC. Protein sequence: CASSPGDSRGPLEQYF. The full variable domain, in which reference TRBV5-1 and TRBJ2-7 provide the parts outside the CDR3, is KAGVTQTPRYLIKTRGQQVTLSCSPISGHRSVSWYQQTPGQGLQFLFEYFSETQRNKGNFPGRFSGRQFSNSRSEMNVSTLELGDSALYLCASSPGDSRGPLEQYFGPGTRLTVT.

This clonotype was recorded many times. This chain uses TRBV7-9 with TRBJ1-2; D not certain. CDR1 SEHNR and CDR2 FQNEAQ come from the germline V gene (reference sequence). The CDR3 spans 13 residues. The V end was cut by 1 base, the J end by 8 bases, with 11 bases between. The DNA for the CDR3 is TGTGCCAGCAGCTTAGATGTGGTTTCCGGCTACACCTTC. Translating it yields CASSLDVVSGYTF.

This clonotype occurred many times. The chain carries TRBV6-6 and TRBJ1-2, with a tentative D call TRBD1 (6 bases). This CDR3 has 16 amino acids. Germline loops: CDR1 MNHNY, CDR2 SVGAGI (reference sequence). V was clipped by 6 bases and J by 0 bases, with 17 bases between them. The CDR3 DNA follows: TGTGCCAGCAGGAGGACGACAGGCCTTACTAACTATGGCTACACCTTC. It specifies CASRRTTGLTNYGYTF.

This clonotype was recorded many times. The rearrangement links TRBV21-1 to TRBJ2-5; whether TRBD2, the table's D call, matches the DNA was not checked. TRBV21-1 is marked as a pseudogene. The CDR3 consists of 15 residues. The CDR3 loop reads CASSILAGGPETQYF. The CDR3 bases are TGTGCCAGCAGCATCCTAGCGGGGGGCCCGGAGACCCAGTACTTC.

V is TRBV5-1 and J is TRBJ2-2; D remains ambiguous. In germline, CDR1 is SGHRS, CDR2 YFSETQ. V lost 1 base to trimming and J lost 4 bases, with 17 bases between them. The CDR3 sequence is 17 residues long. The chain's CDR3 is CASSLLPAAVGTGELFF. The CDR3 DNA sequence: TGCGCCAGCAGCTTGCTGCCCGCTGCGGTTGGCACCGGGGAGCTGTTTTTT.

This clonotype came up many times. The CDR3 sequence is CASSLRQPGNEQFF. The CDR3, as DNA: TGTGCCAGCAGTTTACGACAGCCTGGTAATGAGCAGTTCTTC. The rearrangement joins TRBV12-3 or TRBV12-4 to TRBJ2-1, with D possibly matching TRBD1 (5 bases). V lost 2 bases and J lost 7, with 12 bases in between. There are 14 residues in the CDR3.

Many counts were recorded for this clonotype. This chain joins TRBV9 and TRBJ2-7, with D tentatively TRBD1 (6 bases). The CDR3 spans 13 residues. Per the germline V gene, CDR1 is SGDLS and CDR2 is YYNGEE. V lost 4 bases and J lost 6, with 14 bases in between. The CDR3 sequence is CASSSRQAGEQYF. CDR3 in DNA: TGTGCCAGCAGCTCCCGACAGGCTGGCGAGCAGTACTTC.